A single T cell receptor beta chain is shown here with its context. The antigen remains undetermined. The data derive from a study of vaccination effects on CD4 cells after COVID-19. The V gene's germline CDR1 is WNHNN and CDR2 SYGVQD (reference sequence). The CDR3 length is 14 residues. The V end was cut by 2 bases, the J end by 6 bases, with 12 bases between. Libraries were prepared by immunoSEQ multiplex PCR; TCRdb keeps only in-frame clonotypes and omits some of them. The table has about 73,000 clones, 65% to 75% seen once. Study findings and constraints: Cross-reactivity toward common cold coronaviruses was confined to only 1 of 255 vaccine-induced clones in healthy vaccinees.

Peptide-pool stimulation followed by sequencing identified expanded antigen-specific CD4+ clonotypes in the ViraFEST assay. An approximately ten-day culture period preceded the isolation of CD4+ T cells. Nucleocapsid antibodies were negative in the vaccine recipients, who had never had SARS-CoV-2 infection. The sequence was obtained from a human donor who received a COVID-19 vaccine. The specimen comprised CD4+ T cells from PBMCs cultured with HCoV-NL63 spike peptides, sampled before COVID-19 vaccination. The chain employs TRBV10-1 and TRBJ2-3; maybe TRBD2 (7 bases). CDR3 DNA sequence: TGCGCCAGCAGTGAGGGGGGGGGCCTGGATACGCAGTATTTT. Translating gives CASSEGGGLDTQYF.